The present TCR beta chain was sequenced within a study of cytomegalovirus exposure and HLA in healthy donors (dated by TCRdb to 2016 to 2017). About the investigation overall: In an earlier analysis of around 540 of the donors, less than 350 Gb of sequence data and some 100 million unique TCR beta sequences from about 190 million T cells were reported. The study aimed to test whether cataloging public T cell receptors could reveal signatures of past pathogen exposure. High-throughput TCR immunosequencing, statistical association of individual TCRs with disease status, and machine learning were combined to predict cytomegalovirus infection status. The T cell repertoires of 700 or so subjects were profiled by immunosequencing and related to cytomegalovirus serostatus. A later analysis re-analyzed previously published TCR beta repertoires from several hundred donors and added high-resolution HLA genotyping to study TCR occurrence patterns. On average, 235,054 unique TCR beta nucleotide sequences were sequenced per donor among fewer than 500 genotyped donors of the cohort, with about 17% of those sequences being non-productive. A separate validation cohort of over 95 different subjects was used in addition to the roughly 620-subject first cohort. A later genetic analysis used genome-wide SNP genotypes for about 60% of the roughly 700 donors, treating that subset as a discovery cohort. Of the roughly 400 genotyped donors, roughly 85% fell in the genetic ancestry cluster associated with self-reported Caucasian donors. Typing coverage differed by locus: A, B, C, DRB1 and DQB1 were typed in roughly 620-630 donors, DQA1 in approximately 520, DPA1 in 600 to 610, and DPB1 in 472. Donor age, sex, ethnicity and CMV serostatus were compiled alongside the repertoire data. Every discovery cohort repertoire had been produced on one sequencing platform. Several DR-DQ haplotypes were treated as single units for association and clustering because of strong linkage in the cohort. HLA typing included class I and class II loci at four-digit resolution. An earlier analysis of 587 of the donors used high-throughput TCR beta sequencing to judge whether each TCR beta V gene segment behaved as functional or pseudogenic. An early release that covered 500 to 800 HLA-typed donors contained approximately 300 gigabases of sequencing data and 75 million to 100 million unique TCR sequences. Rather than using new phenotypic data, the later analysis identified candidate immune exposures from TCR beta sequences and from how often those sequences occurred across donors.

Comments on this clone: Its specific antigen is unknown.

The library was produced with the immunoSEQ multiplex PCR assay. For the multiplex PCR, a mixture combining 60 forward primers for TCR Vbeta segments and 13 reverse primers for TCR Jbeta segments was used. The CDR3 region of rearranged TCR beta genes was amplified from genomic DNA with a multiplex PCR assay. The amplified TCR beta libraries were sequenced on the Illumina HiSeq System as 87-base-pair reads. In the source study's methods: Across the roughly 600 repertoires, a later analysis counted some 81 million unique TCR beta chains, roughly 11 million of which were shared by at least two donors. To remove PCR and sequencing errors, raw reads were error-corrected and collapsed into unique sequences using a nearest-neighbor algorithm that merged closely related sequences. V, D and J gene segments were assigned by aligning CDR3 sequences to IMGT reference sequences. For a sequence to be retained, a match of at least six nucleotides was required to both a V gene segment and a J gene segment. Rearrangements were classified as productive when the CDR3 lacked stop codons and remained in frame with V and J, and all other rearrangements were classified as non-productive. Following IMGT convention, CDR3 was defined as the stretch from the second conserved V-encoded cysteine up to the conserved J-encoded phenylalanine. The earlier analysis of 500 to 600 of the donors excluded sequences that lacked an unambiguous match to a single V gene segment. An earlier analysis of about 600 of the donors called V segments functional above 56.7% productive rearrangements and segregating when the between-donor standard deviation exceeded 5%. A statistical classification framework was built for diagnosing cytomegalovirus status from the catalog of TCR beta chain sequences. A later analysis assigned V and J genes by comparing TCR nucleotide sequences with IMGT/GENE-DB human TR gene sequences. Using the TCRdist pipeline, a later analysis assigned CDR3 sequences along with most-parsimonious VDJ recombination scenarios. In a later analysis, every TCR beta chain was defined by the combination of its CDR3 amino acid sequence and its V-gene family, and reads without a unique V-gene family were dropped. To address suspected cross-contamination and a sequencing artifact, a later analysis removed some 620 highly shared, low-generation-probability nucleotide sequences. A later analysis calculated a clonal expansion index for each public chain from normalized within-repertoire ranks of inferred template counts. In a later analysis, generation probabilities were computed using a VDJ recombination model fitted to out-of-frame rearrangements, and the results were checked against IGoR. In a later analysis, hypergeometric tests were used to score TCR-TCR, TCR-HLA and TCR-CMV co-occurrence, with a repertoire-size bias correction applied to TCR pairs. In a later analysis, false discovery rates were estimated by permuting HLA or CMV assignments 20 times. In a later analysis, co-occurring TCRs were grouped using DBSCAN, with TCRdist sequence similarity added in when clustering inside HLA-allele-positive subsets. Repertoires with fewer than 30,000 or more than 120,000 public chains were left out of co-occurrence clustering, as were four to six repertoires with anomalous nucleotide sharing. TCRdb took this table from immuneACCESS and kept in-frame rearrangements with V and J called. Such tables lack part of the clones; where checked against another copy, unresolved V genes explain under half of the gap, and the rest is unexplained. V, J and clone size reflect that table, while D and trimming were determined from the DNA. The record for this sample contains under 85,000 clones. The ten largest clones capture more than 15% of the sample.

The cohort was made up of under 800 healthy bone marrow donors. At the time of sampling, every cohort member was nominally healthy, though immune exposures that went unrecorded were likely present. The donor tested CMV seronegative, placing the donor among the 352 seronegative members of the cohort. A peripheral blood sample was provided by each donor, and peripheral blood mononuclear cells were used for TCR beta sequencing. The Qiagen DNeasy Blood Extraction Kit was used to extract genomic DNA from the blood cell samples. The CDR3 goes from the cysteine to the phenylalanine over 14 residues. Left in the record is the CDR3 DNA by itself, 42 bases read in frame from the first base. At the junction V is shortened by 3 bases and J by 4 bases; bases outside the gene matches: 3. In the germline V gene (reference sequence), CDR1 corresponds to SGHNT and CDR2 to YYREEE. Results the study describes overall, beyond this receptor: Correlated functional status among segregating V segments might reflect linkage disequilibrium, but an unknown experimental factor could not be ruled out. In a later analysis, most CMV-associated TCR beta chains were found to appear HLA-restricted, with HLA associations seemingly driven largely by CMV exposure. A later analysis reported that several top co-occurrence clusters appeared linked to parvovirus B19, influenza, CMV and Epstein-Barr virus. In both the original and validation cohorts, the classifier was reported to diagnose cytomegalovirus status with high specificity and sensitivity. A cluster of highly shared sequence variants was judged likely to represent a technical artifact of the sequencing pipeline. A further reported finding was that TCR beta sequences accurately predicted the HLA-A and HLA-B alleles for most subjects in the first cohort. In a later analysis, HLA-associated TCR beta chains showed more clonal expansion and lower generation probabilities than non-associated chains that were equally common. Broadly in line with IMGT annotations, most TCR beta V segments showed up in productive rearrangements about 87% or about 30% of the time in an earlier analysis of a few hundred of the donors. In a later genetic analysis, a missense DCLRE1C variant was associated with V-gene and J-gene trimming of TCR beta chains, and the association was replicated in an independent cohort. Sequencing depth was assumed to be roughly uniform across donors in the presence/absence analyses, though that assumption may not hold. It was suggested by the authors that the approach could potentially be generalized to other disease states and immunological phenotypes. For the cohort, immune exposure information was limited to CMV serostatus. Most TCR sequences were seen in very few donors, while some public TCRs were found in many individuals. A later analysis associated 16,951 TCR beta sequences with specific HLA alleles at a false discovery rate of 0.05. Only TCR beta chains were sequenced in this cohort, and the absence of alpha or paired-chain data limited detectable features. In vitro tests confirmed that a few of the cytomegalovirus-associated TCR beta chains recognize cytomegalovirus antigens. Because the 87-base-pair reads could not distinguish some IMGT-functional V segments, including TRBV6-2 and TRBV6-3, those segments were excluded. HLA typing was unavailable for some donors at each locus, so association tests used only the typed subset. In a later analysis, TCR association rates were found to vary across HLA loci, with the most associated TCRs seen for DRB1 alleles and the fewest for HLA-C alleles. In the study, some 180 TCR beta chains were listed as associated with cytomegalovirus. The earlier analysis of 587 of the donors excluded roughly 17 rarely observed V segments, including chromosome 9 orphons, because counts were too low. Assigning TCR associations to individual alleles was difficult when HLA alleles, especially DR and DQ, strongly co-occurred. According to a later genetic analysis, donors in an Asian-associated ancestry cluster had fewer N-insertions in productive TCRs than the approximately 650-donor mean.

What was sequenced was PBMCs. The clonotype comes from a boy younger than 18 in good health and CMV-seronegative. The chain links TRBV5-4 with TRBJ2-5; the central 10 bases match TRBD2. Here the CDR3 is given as CASSSAGGPETQYF. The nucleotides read TGTGCCAGCAGCTCAGCGGGGGGGCCAGAGACCCAGTACTTC.